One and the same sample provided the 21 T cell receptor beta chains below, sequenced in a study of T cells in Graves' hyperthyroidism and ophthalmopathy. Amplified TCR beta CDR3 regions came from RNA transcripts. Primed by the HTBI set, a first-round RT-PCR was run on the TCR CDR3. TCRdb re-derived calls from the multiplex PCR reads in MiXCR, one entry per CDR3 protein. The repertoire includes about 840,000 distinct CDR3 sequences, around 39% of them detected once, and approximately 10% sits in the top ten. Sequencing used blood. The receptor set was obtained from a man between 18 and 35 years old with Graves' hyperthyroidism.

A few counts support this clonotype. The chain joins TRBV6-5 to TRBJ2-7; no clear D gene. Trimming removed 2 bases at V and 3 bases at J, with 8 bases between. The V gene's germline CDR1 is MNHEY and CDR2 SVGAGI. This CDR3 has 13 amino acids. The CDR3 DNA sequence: TGTGCCAGCAGTTACGGGTCGGGCTACGAGCAGTACTTC. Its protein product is CASSYGSGYEQYF.

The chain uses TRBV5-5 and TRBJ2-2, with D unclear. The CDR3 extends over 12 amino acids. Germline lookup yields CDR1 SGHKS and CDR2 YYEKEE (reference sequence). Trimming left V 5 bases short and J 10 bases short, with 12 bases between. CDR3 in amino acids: CASRLASAELFF. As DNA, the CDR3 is TGTGCCAGCAGGTTAGCTTCTGCGGAGCTGTTTTTT. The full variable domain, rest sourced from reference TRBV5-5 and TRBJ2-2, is DAGVTQSPTHLIKTRGQQVTLRCSPISGHKSVSWYQQVLGQGPQFIFQYYEKEERGRGNFPDRFSARQFPNYSSELNVNALLLGDSALYLCASRLASAELFFGEGSRLTVL.

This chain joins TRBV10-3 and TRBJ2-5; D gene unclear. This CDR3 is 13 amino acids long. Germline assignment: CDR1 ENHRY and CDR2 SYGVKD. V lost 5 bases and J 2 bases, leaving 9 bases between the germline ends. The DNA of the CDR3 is TGTGCCATCAGTCCTCGGCGGCAAGAGACCCAGTACTTC. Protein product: CAISPRRQETQYF.

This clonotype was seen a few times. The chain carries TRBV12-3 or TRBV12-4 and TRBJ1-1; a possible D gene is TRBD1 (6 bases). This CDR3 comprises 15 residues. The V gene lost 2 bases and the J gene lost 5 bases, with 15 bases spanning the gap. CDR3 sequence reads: CASSLKAGARTEAFF. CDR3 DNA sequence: TGTGCCAGCAGTTTAAAGGCAGGGGCTCGGACTGAAGCTTTCTTT.

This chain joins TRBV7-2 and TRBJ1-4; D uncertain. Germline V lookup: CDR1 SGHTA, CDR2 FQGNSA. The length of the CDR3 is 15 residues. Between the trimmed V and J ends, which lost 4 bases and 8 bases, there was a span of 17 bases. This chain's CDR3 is CASSSVTRVQEKLFF. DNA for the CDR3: TGTGCCAGCAGCTCCGTCACGCGGGTGCAGGAAAAACTGTTTTTT.

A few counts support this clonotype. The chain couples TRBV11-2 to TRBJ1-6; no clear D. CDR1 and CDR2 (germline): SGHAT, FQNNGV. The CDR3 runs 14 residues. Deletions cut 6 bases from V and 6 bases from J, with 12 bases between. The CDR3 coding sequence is TGTGCCAGCAGTCGCGAAAGGGTTAATTCACCCCTCCACTTT. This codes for CASSRERVNSPLHF.

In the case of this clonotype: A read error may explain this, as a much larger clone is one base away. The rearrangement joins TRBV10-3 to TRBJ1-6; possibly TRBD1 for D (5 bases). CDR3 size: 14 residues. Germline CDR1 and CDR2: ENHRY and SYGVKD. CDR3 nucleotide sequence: TGTGCCGTCAGTGACGCCAGGGTCAAATCACCCCTCCACTTT. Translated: CAVSDARVKSPLHF.

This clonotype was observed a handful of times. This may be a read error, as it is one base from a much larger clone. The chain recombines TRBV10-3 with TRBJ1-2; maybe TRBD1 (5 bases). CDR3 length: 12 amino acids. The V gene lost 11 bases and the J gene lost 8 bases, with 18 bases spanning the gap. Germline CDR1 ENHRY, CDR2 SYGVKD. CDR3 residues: CAHGGGTEGYTF. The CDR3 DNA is TGTGCCCACGGGGGGGGAACGGAAGGCTACACCTTC.

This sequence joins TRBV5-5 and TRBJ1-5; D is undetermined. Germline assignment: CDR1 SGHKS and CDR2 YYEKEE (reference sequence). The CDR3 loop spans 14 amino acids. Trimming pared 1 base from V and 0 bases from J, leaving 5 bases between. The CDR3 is CASSLHDSNQPQHF. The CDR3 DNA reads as TGTGCCAGCAGCTTGCATGATAGCAATCAGCCCCAGCATTTT.

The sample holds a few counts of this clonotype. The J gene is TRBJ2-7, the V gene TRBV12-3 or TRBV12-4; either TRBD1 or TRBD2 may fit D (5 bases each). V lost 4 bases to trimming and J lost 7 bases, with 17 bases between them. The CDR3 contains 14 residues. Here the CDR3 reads CASSSSGEQEEQYF. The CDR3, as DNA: TGTGCCAGCAGTTCTTCCGGGGAACAGGAAGAGCAGTACTTC.

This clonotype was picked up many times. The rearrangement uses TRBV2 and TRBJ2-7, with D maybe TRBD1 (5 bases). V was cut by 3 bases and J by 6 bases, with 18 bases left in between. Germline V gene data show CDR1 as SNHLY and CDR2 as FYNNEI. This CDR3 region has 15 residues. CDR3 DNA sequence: TGTGCCAGCAGTGAGGCGGTGGGCAGGGTGGGCGAGCAGTACTTC. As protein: CASSEAVGRVGEQYF.

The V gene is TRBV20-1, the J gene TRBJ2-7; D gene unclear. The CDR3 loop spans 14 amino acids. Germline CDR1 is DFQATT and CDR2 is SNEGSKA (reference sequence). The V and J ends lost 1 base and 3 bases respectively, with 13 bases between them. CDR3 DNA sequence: TGCAGTGCTAGAGTGCGGAAGCTTGTCTACGAGCAGTACTTC. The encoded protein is CSARVRKLVYEQYF.

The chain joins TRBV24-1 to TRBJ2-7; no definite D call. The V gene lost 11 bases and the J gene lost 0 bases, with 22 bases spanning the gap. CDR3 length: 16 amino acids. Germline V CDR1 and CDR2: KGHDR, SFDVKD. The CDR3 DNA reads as TGTGCCAGCTCACAGTCTGCGGCCCTCAGCTCCTACGAGCAGTACTTC. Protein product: CASSQSAALSSYEQYF.

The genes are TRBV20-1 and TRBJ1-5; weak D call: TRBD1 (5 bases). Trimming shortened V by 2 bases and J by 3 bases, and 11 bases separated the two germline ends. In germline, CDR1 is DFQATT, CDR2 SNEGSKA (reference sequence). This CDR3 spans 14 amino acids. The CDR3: CSARMGVSNQPQHF. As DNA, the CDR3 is TGCAGTGCTAGAATGGGGGTTTCCAATCAGCCCCAGCATTTT.

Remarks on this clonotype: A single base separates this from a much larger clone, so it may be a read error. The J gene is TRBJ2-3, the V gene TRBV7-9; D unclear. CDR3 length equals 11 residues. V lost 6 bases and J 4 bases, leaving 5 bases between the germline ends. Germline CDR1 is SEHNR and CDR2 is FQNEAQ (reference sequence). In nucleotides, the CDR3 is TGTGCCAGCAGTACCCCAGATACGCAGTATTTT. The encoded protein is CASSTPDTQYF.

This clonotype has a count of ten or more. CDR3 protein: CATSSRYSGNTIYF. CDR3 DNA: TGTGCCACCAGCAGCCGATACTCTGGAAACACCATATATTTT. This chain joins TRBV15 and TRBJ1-3; D unclear. Germline V lookup: CDR1 LNHNV, CDR2 YYDKDF (reference sequence). With 3 bases removed from V and 0 bases from J, the gap between germline ends came to 6 bases. CDR3 length: 14 amino acids.

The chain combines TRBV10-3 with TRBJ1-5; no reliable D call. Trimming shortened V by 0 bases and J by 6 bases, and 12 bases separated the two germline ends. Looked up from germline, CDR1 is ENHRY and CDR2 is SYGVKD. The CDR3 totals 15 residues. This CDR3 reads CAISESGPGGQPQHF. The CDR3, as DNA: TGTGCCATCAGTGAGTCGGGTCCCGGAGGTCAGCCCCAGCATTTT.

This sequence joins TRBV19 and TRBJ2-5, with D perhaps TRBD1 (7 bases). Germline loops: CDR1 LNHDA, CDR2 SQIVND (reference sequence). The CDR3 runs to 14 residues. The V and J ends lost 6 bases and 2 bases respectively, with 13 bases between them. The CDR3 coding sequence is TGTGCCAGTAGCCGGAGGGACAGTCAAGAGACCCAGTACTTC. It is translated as CASSRRDSQETQYF.

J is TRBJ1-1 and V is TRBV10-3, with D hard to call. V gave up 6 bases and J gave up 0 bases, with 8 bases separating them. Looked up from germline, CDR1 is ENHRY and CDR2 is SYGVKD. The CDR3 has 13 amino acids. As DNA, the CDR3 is TGTGCCATCAGGCAGGTCGTGAACACTGAAGCTTTCTTT. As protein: CAIRQVVNTEAFF.

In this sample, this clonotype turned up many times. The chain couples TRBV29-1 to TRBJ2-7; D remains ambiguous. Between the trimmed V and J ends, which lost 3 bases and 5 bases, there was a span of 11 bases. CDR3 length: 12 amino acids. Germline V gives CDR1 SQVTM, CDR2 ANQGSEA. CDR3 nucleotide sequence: TGCAGCGTTGAGTCCAGGAGCGACGAGCAGTACTTC. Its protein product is CSVESRSDEQYF.

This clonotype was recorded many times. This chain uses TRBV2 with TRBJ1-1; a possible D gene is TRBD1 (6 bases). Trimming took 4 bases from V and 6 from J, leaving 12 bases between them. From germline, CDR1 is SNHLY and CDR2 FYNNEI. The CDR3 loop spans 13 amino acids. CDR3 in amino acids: CASSAQQGSEAFF. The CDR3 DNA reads TGTGCCAGCAGTGCTCAACAGGGATCTGAAGCTTTCTTT.